This TCR beta chain originates from a study of control samples from healthy donors and cancer patients. Between the trimmed V and J ends, which lost 3 bases and 0 bases, there was a span of 10 bases. CDR3 length: 15 amino acids. CDR1 and CDR2 (germline): WNHNN, SYGVQD (reference sequence). Some clones are missing from TCRdb's copy, which holds only in-frame ones; the method was immunoSEQ multiplex PCR. The sample has 130,000 or so clones; around 92% are singletons. The clonotype was recovered from a man aged 50-59 years with head and neck cancer. The sample taken for sequencing was PBMCs. The V call is TRBV10-1, the J call TRBJ2-3; D is perhaps TRBD2 (5 bases). CDR3 amino acids: CASSEAGESTDTQYF. In DNA, the CDR3 is TGCGCCAGCAGTGAAGCCGGGGAAAGCACAGATACGCAGTATTTT.